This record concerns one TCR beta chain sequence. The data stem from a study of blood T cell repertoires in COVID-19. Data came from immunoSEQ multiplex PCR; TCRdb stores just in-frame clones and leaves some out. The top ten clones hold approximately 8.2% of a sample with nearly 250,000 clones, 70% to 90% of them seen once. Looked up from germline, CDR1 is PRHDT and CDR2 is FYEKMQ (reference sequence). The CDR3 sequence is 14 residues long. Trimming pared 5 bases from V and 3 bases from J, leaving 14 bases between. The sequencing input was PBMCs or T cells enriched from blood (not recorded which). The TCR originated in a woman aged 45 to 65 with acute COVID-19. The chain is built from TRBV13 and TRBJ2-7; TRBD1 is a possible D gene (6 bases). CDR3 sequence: CASSGRTEGYEQYF. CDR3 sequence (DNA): TGTGCCAGCAGCGGGCGGACAGAAGGCTACGAGCAGTACTTC.